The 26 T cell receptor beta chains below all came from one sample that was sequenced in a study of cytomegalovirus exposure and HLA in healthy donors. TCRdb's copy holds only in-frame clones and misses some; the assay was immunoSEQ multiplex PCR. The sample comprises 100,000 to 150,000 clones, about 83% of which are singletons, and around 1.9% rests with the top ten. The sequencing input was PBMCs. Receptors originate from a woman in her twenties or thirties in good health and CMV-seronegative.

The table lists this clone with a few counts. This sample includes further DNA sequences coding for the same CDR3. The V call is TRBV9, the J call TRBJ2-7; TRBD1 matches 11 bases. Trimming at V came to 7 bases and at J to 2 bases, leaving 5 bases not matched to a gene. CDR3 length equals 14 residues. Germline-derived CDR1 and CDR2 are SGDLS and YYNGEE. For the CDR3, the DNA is TGTGCCAGCTCACCGGGACAGGGGGCCTACGAGCAGTACTTC. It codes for CASSPGQGAYEQYF.

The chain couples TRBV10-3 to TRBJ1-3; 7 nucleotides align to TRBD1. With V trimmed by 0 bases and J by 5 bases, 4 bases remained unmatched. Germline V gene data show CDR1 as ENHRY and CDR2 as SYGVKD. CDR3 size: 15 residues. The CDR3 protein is CAISESGGERNTIYF. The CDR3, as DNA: TGTGCCATCAGTGAGTCAGGGGGCGAGAGAAACACCATATATTTT.

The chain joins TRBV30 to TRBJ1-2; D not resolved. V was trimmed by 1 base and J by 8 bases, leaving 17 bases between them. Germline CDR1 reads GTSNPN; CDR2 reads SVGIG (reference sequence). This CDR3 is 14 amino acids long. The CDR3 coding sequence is TGTGCCTGGAGTGACCAGAGGATTCGTGTAGGCTACACCTTC. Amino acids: CAWSDQRIRVGYTF.

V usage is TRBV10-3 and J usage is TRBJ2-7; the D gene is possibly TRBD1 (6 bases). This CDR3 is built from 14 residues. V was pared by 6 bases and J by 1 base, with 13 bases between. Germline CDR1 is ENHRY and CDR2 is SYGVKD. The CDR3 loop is CAIRERQESYEQYF. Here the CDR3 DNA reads TGTGCCATCAGAGAGAGACAGGAGTCCTACGAGCAGTACTTC.

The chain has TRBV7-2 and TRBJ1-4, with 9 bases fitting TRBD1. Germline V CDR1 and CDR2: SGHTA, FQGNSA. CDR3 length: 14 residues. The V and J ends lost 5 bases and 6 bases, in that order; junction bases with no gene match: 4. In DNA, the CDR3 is TGTGCCAGCAGCCCCGGGACAGGGTATGAAAAACTGTTTTTT. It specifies CASSPGTGYEKLFF.

Written as DNA, the CDR3 is TGCGCCAGCAGCCACCGGGACTCTGGAAACACCATATATTTT. Protein: CASSHRDSGNTIYF. This sequence joins TRBV4-3 and TRBJ1-3, with D uncertain. V lost 3 bases, J lost 0 bases, and 6 bases lay in between. This CDR3 spans 14 amino acids. The germline V gene has CDR1 LGHNA and CDR2 YSLEER.

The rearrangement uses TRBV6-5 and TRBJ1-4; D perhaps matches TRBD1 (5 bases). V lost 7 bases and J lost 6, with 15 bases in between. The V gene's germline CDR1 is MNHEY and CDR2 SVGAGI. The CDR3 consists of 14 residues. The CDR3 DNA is TGTGCCAGCACCTACTCCGGGGGGTATGAAAAACTGTTTTTT. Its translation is CASTYSGGYEKLFF.

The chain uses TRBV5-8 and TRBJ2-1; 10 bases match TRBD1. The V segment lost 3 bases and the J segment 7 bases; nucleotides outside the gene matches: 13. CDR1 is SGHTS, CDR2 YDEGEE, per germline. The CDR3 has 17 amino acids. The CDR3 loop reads CASSSGQGTDVMNEQFF. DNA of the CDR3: TGTGCCAGCAGCTCGGGACAGGGGACTGACGTTATGAATGAGCAGTTCTTC. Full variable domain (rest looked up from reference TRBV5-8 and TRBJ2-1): EAGVTQSPTHLIKTRGQQATLRCSPISGHTSVYWYQQALGLGLQFLLWYDEGEERNRGNFPPRFSGRQFPNYSSELNVNALELEDSALYLCASSSGQGTDVMNEQFFGPGTRLTVL.

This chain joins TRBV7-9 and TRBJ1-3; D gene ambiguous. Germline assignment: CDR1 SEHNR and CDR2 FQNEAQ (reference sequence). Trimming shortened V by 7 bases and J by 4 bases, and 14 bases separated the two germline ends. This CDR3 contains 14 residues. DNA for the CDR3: TGTGCCAGCATCCTAGAGGTGTACGGAAACACCATATATTTT. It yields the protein CASILEVYGNTIYF.

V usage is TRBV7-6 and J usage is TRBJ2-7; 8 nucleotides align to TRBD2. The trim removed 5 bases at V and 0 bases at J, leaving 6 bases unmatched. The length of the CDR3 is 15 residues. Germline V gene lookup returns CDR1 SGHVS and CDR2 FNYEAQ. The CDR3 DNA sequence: TGTGCCAGCAGCCCCTTGGGACTAGACTCCTACGAGCAGTACTTC. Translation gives CASSPLGLDSYEQYF.

This chain's CDR3 is CASTLMQGIQETQYF. The CDR3 DNA is TGTGCCAGCACCCTGATGCAGGGTATCCAAGAGACCCAGTACTTC. The rearrangement links TRBV6-1 to TRBJ2-5, with D possibly matching TRBD1 (5 bases). Per germline, CDR1 MNHNS and CDR2 SASEGT. CDR3 length: 15 residues. Trimming left V 7 bases short and J 1 base short, with 16 bases between.

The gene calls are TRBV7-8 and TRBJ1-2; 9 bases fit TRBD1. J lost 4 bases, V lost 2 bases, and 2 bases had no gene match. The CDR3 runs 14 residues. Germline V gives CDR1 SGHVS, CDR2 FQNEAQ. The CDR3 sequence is CASSLSDRGYGYTF. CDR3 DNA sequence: TGTGCCAGCAGCTTATCGGACAGGGGCTATGGCTACACCTTC.

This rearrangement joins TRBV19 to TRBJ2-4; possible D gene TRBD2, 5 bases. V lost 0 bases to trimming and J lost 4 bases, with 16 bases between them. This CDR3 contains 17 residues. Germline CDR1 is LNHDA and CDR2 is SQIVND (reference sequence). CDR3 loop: CASSIDLEEGRKNIQYF. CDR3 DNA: TGTGCCAGTAGTATAGACTTAGAAGAGGGTAGGAAAAACATTCAGTACTTC.

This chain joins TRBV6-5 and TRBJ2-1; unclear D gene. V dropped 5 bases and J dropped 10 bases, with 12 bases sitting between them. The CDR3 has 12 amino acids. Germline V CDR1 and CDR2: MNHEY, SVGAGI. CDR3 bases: TGTGCCAGCAGTCCCGACGCGGCGGAGCAGTTCTTC. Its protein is CASSPDAAEQFF.

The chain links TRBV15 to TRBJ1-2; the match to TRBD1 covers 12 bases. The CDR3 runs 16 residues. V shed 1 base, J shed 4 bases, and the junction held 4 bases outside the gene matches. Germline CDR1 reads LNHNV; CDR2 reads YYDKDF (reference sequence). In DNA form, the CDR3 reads TGTGCCACCAGCAGAGCGGGACAGGGGGCGAGCTATGGCTACACCTTC. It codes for CATSRAGQGASYGYTF.

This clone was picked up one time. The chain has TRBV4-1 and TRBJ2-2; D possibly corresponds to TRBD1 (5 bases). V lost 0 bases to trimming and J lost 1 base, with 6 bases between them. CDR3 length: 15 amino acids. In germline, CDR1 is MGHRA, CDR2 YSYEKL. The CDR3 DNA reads TGCGCCAGCAGCCAAGAGGGGCTGAACACCGGGGAGCTGTTTTTT. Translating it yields CASSQEGLNTGELFF.

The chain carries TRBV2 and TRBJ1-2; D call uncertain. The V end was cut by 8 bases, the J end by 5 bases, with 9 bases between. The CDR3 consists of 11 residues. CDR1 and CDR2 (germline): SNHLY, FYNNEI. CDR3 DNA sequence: TGTGCCAGCCGTTCAGCGTATGGCTACACCTTC. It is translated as CASRSAYGYTF.

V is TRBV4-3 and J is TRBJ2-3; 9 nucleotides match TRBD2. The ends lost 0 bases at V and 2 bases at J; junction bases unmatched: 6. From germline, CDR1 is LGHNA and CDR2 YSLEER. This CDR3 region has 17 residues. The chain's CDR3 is CASSQESSGGLTDTQYF. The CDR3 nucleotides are TGCGCCAGCAGCCAAGAGAGTAGCGGGGGTCTCACAGATACGCAGTATTTT.

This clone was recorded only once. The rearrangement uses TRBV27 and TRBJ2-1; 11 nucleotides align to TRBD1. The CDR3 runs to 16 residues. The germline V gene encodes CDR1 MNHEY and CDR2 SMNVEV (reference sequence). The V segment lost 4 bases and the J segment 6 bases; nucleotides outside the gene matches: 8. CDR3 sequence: CASSSPGQGARNEQFF. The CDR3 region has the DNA TGTGCCAGCAGTTCCCCAGGACAGGGGGCGCGCAATGAGCAGTTCTTC.

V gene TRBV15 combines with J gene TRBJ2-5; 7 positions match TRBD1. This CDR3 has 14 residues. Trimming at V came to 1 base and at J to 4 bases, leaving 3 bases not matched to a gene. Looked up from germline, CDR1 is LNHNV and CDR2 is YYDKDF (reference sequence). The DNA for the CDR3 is TGTGCCACCAGCAGAGGGGGACAGTTAGAGACCCAGTACTTC. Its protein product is CATSRGGQLETQYF.

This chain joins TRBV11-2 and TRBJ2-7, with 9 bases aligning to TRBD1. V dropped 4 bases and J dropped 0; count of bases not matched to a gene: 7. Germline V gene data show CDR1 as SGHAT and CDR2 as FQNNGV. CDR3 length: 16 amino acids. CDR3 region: CASSWTGASSSYEQYF. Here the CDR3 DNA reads TGTGCCAGCAGCTGGACAGGGGCATCCTCCTCCTACGAGCAGTACTTC.

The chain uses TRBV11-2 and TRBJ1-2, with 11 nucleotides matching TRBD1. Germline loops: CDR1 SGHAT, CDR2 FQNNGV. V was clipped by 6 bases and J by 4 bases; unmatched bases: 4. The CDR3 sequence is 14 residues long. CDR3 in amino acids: CASRTGTGGYGYTF. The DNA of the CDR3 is TGTGCCAGCAGGACCGGGACAGGGGGCTATGGCTACACCTTC.

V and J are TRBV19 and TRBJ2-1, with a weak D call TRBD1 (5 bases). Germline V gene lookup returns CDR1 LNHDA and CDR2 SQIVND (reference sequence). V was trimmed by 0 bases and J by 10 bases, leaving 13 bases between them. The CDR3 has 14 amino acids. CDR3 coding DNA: TGTGCCAGTAGTATAGATCGATGGGCAGGGGAGCAGTTCTTC. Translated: CASSIDRWAGEQFF. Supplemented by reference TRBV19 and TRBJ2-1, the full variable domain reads DGGITQSPKYLFRKEGQNVTLSCEQNLNHDAMYWYRQDPGQGLRLIYYSQIVNDFQKGDIAEGYSVSREKKESFPLTVTSAQKNPTAFYLCASSIDRWAGEQFFGPGTRLTVL.

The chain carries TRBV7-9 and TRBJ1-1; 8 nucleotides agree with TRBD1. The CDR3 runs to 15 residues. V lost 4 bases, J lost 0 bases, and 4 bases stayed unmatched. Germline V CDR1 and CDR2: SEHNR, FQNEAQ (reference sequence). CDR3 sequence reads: CASSSRQGMNTEAFF. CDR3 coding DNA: TGTGCCAGCAGCTCCCGACAGGGGATGAACACTGAAGCTTTCTTT.

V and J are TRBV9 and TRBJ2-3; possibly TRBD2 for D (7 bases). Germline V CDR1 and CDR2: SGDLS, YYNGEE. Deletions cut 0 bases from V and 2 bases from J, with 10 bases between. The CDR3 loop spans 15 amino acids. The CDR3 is CASSVDRGATDTQYF. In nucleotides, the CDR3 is TGTGCCAGCAGCGTAGATCGGGGGGCCACAGATACGCAGTATTTT.

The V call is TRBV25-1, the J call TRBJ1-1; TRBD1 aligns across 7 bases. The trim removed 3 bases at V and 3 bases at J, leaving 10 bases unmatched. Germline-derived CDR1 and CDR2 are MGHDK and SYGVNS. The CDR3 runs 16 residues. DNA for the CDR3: TGTGCCAGCAGTGATCCTCTCGGGACAGCTTACACTGAAGCTTTCTTT. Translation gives CASSDPLGTAYTEAFF.